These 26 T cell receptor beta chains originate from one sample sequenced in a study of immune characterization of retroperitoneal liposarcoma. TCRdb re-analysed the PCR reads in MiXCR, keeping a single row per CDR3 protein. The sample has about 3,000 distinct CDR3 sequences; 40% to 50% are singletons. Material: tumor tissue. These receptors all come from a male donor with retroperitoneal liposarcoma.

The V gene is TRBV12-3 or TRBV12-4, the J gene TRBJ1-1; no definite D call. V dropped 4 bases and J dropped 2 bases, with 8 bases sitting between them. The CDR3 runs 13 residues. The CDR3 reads CASSSSRNTEAFF. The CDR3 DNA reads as TGTGCCAGCAGTTCTTCCAGAAACACTGAAGCTTTCTTT.

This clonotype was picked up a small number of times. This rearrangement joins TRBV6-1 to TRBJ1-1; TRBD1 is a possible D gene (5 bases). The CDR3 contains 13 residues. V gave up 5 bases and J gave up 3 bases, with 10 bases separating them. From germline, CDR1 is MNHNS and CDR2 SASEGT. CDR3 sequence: CASSTGVYTEAFF. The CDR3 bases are TGTGCCAGCAGTACGGGGGTTTACACTGAAGCTTTCTTT.

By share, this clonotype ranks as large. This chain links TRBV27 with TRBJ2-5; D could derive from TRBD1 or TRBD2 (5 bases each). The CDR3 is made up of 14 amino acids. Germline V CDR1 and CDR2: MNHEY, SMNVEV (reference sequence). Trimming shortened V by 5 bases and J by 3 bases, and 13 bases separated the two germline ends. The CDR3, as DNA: TGTGCCAGCAGTCCCCGGGACGGGGAAGAGACCCAGTACTTC. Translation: CASSPRDGEETQYF.

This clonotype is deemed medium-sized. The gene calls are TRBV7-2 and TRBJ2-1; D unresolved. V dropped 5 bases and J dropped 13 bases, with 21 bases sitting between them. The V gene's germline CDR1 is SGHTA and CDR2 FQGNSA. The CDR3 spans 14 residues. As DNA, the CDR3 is TGTGCCAGCAGCCCCTCGGGCAGTACGGAGACCCAGTTCTTC. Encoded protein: CASSPSGSTETQFF. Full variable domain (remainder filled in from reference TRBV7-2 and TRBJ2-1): GAGVSQSPSNKVTEKGKDVELRCDPISGHTALYWYRQSLGQGLEFLIYFQGNSAPDKSGLPSDRFSAERTGGSVSTLTIQRTQQEDSAVYLCASSPSGSTETQFFGPGTRLTVL.

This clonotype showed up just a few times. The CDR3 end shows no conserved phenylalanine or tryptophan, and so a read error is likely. The CDR3, as DNA: TGTGCCAGCAGCCCCGGGCGGACTAGCGGGAGGGAGACCCAGTACCTC. Its protein is CASSPGRTSGRETQYL. V gene TRBV11-2 combines with J gene TRBJ2-1, with 14 bases fitting TRBD2. The tail of the sequence fits TRBJ2-5 better, so the J call may be wrong. Germline V gives CDR1 SGHAT, CDR2 FQNNGV. The CDR3 length is 16 residues.

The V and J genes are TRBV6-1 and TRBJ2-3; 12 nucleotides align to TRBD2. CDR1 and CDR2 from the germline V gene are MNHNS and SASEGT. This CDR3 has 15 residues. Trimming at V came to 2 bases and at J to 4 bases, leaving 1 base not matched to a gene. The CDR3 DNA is TGTGCCAGCAGTGAACTAGCGGGGGGGCCAGATACGCAGTATTTT. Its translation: CASSELAGGPDTQYF.

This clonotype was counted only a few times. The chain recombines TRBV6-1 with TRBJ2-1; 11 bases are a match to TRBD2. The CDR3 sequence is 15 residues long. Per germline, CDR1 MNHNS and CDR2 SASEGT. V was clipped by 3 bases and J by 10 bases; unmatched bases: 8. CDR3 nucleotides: TGTGCCAGCAGTGAGGATAGCGGGGGGGCATACGAGCAGTTCTTC. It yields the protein CASSEDSGGAYEQFF.

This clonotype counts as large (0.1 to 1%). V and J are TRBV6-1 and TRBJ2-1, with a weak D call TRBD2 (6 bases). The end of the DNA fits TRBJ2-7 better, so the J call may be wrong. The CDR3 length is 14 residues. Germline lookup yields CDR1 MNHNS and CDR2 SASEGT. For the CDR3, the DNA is TGTGCCAGCAGCCTGGGGGTCGGGACTGGTGAGCAGTACGTC. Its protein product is CASSLGVGTGEQYV.

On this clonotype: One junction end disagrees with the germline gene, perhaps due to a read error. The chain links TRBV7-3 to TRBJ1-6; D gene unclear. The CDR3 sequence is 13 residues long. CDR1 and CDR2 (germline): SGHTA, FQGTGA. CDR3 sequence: CASSLLKTYEQHF. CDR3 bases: TGTGCCAGCAGCTTACTAAAAACCTACGAGCAGCACTTC.

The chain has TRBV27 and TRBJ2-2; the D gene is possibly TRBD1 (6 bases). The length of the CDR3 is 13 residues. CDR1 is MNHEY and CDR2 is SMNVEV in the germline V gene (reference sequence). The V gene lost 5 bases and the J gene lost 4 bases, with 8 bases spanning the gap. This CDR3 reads CASSATGTGELFF. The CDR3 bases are TGTGCCAGCAGTGCGACAGGCACCGGGGAGCTGTTTTTT.

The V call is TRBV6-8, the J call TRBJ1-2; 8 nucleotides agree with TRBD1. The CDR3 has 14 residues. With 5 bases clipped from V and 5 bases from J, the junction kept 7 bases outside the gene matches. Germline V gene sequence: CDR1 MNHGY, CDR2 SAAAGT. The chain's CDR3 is CASSAAGGGYGYTF. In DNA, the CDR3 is TGTGCCAGCAGTGCGGCAGGGGGCGGTTATGGCTACACCTTC.

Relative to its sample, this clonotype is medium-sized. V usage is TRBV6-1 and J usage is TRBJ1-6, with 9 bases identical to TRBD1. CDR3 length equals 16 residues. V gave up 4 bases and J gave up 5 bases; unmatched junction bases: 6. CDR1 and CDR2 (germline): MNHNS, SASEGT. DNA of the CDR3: TGTGCCAGCAGTGCTGGTAGGACAGGGGATAATTCACCCCTCCACTTT. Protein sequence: CASSAGRTGDNSPLHF.

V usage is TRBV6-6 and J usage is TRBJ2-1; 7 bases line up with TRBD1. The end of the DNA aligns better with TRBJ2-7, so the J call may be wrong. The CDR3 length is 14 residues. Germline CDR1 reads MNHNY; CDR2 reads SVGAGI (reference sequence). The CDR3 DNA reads TGTGCCAGCAGCGTCGACAGGGTAGCCTACGAGCAGTACTTC. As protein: CASSVDRVAYEQYF.

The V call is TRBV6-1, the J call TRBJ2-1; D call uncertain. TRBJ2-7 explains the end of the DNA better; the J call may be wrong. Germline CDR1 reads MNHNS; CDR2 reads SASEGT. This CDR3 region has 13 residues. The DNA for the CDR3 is TGTGCCAGCAGTGAACCCCCTGGCAATGAGCAGTACTTC. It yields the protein CASSEPPGNEQYF.

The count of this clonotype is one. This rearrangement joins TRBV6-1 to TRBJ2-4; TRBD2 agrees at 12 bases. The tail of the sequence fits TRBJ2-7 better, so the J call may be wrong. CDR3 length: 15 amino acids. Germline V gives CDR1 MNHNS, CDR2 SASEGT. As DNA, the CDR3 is TGTGCCAGCAGTATAGGACTAGCGGGGAACTACGAGCAGTACTTC. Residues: CASSIGLAGNYEQYF.

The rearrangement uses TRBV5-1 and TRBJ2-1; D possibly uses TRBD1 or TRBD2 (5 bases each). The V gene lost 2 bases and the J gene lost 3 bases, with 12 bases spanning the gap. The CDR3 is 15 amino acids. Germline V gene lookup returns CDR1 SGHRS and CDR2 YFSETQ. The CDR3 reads CASSLDPGRYNEQFF. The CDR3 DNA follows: TGCGCCAGCAGCTTAGATCCGGGACGCTACAATGAGCAGTTCTTC.

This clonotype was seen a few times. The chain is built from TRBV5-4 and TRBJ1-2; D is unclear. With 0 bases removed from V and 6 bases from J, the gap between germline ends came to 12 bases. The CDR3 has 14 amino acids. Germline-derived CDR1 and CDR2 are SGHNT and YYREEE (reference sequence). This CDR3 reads CASSLAAVSDGYTF. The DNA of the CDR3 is TGTGCCAGCAGCTTGGCCGCGGTTTCAGATGGCTACACCTTC.

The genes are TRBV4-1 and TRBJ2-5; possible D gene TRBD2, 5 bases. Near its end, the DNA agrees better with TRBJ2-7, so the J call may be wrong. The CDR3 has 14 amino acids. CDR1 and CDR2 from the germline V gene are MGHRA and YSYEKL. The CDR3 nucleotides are TGCGCCAGCAGCACGAGGGCCGGGACCTACGAGCAGTACTTC. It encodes CASSTRAGTYEQYF.

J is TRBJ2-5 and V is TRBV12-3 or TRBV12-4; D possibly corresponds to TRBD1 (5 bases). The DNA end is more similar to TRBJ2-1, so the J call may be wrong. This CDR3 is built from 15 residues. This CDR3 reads CASSFNPGQGYEQFF. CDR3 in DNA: TGTGCCAGCAGTTTTAACCCAGGCCAGGGCTACGAGCAGTTCTTC.

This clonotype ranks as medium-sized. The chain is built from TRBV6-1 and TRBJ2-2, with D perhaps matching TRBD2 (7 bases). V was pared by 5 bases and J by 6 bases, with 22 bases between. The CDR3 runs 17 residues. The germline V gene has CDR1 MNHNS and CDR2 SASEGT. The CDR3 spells CASSYAGRGYVPGELFF. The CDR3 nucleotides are TGTGCCAGCAGTTACGCGGGGAGGGGGTATGTCCCCGGGGAGCTGTTTTTT.

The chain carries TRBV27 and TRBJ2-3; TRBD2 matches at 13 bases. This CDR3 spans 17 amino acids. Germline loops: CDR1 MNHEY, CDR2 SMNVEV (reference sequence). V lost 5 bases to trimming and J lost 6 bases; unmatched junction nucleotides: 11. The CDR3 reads CASSPPGTSGINDTQYF. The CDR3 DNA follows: TGTGCCAGCAGTCCCCCCGGGACTAGCGGGATCAATGATACGCAGTATTTT.

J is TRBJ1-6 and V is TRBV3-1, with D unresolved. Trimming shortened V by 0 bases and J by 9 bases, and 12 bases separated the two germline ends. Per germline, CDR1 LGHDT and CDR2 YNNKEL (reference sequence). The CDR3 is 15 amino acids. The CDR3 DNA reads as TGTGCCAGCAGCCAAGACTCACTTAGTGGTTCACCCCTCCACTTT. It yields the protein CASSQDSLSGSPLHF.

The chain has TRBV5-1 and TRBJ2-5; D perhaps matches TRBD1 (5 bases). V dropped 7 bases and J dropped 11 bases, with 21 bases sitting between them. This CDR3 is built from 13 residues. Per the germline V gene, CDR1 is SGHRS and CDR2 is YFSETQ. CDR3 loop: CASSGGAWNEQYF. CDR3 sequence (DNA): TGCGCCAGCTCAGGTGGGGCTTGGAATGAGCAGTACTTC.

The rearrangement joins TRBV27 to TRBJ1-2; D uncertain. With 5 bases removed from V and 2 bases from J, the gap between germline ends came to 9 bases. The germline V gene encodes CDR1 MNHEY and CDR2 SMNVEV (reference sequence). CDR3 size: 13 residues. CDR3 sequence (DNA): TGTGCCAGCAGTCCCGACGGCAACTATGGCTACACCTTC. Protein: CASSPDGNYGYTF.

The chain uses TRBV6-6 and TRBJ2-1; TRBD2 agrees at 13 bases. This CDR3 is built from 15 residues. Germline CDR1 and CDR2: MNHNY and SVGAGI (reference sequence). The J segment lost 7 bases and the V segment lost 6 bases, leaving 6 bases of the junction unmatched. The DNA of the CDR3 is TGTGCCAGCAGCCCGGGACTAGCGGGGAGGAATGAGCAGTTCTTC. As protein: CASSPGLAGRNEQFF.

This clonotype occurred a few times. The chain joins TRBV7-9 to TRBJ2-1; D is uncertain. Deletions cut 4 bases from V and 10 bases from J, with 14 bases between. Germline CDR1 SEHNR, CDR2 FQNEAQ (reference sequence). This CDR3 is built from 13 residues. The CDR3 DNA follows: TGTGCCAGCAGCTCTGACCGAGTCTACGAGCAGTTCTTC. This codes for CASSSDRVYEQFF.